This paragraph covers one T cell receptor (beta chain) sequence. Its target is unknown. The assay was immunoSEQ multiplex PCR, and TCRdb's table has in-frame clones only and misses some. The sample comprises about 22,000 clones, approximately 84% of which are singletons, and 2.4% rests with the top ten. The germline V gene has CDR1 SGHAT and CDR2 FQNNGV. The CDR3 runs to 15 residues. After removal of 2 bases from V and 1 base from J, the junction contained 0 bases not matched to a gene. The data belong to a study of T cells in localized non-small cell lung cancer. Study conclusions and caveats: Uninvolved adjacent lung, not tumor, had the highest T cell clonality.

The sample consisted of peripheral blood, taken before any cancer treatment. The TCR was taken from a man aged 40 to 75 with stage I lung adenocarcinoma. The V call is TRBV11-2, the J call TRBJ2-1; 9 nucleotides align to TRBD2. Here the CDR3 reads CASSLLAGSYNEQFF. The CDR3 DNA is TGTGCCAGCAGCTTACTAGCGGGATCCTACAATGAGCAGTTCTTC. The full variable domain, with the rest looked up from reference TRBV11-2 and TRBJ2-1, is EAGVAQSPRYKIIEKRQSVAFWCNPISGHATLYWYQQILGQGPKLLIQFQNNGVVDDSQLPKDRFSAERLKGVDSTLKIQPAKLEDSAVYLCASSLLAGSYNEQFFGPGTRLTVL.